This T cell receptor beta chain was obtained from a study of blood T cell repertoires in COVID-19. Whole-study context: COVID-19 samples collected from the United States, Italy and Spain covered acute and convalescent phases. The analysed material was cDNA or gDNA that came from T cells, B-cell-depleted T cells, or PBMCs.

The CDR3 is 15 residues long. CDR1 MNHEY and CDR2 SMNVEV come from the germline V gene (reference sequence). V shed 4 bases, J shed 6 bases, and the junction held 8 bases outside the gene matches. TCRdb's copy holds only in-frame clones and misses some; the assay was immunoSEQ multiplex PCR. Of about 100,000 clones in the sample, approximately 91% were seen once. This sequence was found in a man aged 45 to 65 with active COVID-19. The sample comprised peripheral blood. This chain uses TRBV27 with TRBJ2-5; 10 nucleotides agree with TRBD2. The CDR3 bases are TGTGCCAGCAGTTCCCATGTGACTAGCGGGCAGACCCAGTACTTC. Translated: CASSSHVTSGQTQYF.